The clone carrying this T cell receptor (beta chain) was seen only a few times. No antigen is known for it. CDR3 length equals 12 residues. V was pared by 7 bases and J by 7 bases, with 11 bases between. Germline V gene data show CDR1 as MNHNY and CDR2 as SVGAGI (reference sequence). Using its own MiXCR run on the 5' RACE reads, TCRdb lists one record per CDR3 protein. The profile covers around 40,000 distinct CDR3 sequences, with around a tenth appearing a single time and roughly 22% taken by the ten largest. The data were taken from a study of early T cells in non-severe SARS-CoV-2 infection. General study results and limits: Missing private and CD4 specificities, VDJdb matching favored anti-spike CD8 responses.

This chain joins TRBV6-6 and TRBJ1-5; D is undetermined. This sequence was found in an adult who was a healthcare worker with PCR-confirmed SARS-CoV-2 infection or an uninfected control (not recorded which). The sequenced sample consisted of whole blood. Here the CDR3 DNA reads TGTGCCAGCACCCTCCCGGGCCAGCCCCAGCATTTT. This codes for CASTLPGQPQHF.